This TCR beta chain was captured in a study of T cells in Graves' hyperthyroidism and ophthalmopathy. The TCR beta CDR3 regions underwent amplification using RNA transcripts as the source. An initial round of RT-PCR targeting the TCR CDR3 relied on the HTBI primer set. MiXCR, run by TCRdb on the multiplex PCR reads, gives a single entry per CDR3 protein. The data hold around 260,000 distinct CDR3 sequences, with 25% observed a single time. Broader study findings: Blood also held most thyroid clonotypes expanded beyond 0.001.

The CDR3 totals 14 residues. Looked up from germline, CDR1 is MNHNS and CDR2 is SASEGT. V lost 8 bases and J lost 1, with 15 bases in between. This clonotype was counted ten times or more. Antigen specificity is unknown. This TCR came from a man aged 35-49 years with Graves' hyperthyroidism that later progressed to Graves' ophthalmopathy. The material sequenced was blood. The gene calls are TRBV6-1 and TRBJ2-7; possible D gene TRBD2, 7 bases. In nucleotides, the CDR3 is TGTGCCAGCTGGGAGGGACACCAGTCCTACGAGCAGTACTTC. This encodes CASWEGHQSYEQYF.